Described below is a single TCR beta chain sequence and its context. Its antigen target is currently unknown. Qualities for individual bases were not recorded, and no much larger clone is one base off. The collaborating institutions used their own protocols to collect whole blood in K2EDTA tubes. For TCRbeta analysis, collaborator samples were shipped as frozen whole blood, as isolated PBMCs, or as DNA extracted from either sample type. The sample comes from a study of blood T cell repertoires in COVID-19 (TCRdb year 2020). Looking at the study overall: Samples from collaborators originated in the United States, Italy and Spain and spanned both the acute and convalescent phases of COVID-19. The prospective study material was composed of cDNA or gDNA derived from T cells, B-cell-depleted T cells, or PBMCs. The dataset comprised deeply sampled blood TCRbeta repertoires from subjects exposed to, actively infected with, or recovered from COVID-19. The repertoires were released in a freely available public database intended as a resource for research on the immune response to SARS-CoV-2. The samples were drawn from two sources: the first 160 participants of the ongoing ImmuneRACE study, and 1,000 to 1,500 subjects contributed by 6 global collaborators. Nearly every sample came with metadata listing a de-identified subject ID, COVID-19 status, age in years and sex. Where available, HLA class I and class II types were obtained from metadata supplied by the sample provider rather than from assay-based typing.

CDR1 MNHNS and CDR2 SASEGT are derived from the germline V gene. Unmatched junction bases come to 5, with V trimmed by 2 bases and J by 3 bases. The CDR3 has 15 amino acids, counting the end cysteine and phenylalanine. Of all the DNA, just the CDR3 is kept, 45 bases in frame from base 1. The immunoSEQ Assay, a bias-controlled multiplex PCR, was used to amplify TCRbeta CDR3 regions from genomic DNA. Processing in the source paper ran as follows. Within the assay, amplification of reference gene primers was used to estimate how many nucleated cells each sample contained. Sequence reads were collapsed and filtered to measure the absolute abundance of every unique TCRbeta CDR3 rearrangement. Productive Simpson clonality was computed per sample as the square root of Simpson's diversity index over productive rearrangements. The immuneACCESS repertoire file appears here via TCRdb, limited to in-frame rearrangements. These files lack a portion of the clones; in checked studies, under half of the deficit traces to unresolved V genes, and the cause of the others is not known. That table is the source of V, J and clone size, and D and trimming were worked out from the DNA. Counted in this sample were about 100,000 clones; about 91% of them appeared once. The ten largest clonotypes hold roughly 4.6% of the sample.

Study-wide findings and limitations: Clinical and demographic metadata were provided uncurated, with the amount varying by source and participant.

The source material was peripheral blood. The origin of this receptor is a human donor in a cohort sampled during active COVID-19. The chain employs TRBV6-1 and TRBJ1-2, with 8 central nucleotides matching TRBD1. The base sequence is TGTGCCAGCAGTGAACAGGGGGCTACCTACTATGGCTACACCTTC. Its coded protein is CASSEQGATYYGYTF.